Below, one T cell receptor (beta chain) is given with its context. Its antigen is currently unknown. This sample is part of a study of response to subunit inactivated influenza vaccine. MiXCR, run by TCRdb on the RT-PCR reads, gives a single entry per CDR3 protein. The table shows approximately 520,000 distinct CDR3 sequences, with about 17% occurring only once. Whole-study findings and limits: Every seasonal influenza vaccination brings in few new T cells, the authors suggested.

The CDR3 is 14 amino acids. V was cut by 1 base and J by 6 bases, with 9 bases left in between. Germline V gene sequence: CDR1 LGHNA, CDR2 YSLEER. This sample comprised CD4+ T cells sorted from PBMCs, obtained less than 25 months after vaccination. The TCR originated in a man between 45 and 75 years old who received an inactivated influenza vaccine. The chain couples TRBV4-3 to TRBJ2-2; TRBD1 is a possible D gene (5 bases). CDR3 bases: TGCGCCAGCAGCCAAGTTAGGGGCGCCGGGGAGCTGTTTTTT. Residues: CASSQVRGAGELFF.